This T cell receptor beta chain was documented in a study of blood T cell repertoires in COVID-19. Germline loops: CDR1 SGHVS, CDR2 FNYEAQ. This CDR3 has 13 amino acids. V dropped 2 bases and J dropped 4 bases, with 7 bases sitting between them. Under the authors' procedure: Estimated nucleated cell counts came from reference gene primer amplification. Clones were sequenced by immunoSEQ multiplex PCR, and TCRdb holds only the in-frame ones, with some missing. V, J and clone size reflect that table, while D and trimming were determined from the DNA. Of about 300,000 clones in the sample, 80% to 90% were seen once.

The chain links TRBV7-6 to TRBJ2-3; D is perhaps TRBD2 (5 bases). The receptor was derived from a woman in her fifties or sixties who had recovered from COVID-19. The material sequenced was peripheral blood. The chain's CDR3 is CASSLRRADTQYF. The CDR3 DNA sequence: TGTGCCAGCAGCTTAAGGCGGGCAGATACGCAGTATTTT.